This T cell receptor beta chain was retrieved from a study of OX40 agonist ivuxolimab in advanced cancers. The wider study: The study gave patients intravenous ivuxolimab at 0.01 to 10 mg/kg every 2 weeks. Participants, 75% to 85% male, averaged roughly 60 years of age, ranging from about 23 to 79.

The V gene's germline CDR1 is MGHRA and CDR2 YSYEKL. V gave up 0 bases and J gave up 1 base, with 18 bases separating them. CDR3 size: 18 residues. The data were produced by immunoSEQ multiplex PCR, yet TCRdb's version contains in-frame clones alone and is incomplete. The table shows approximately 38,000 clones, with 85% to 90% occurring only once. The rearrangement joins TRBV4-1 to TRBJ1-1; D remains ambiguous. The source material was CD4+ or CD8+ T cells sorted from blood, sampled in a trial of the OX40 agonist ivuxolimab. The source of this sequence is an adult with an advanced solid tumor such as melanoma, head and neck, liver or kidney cancer. DNA of the CDR3: TGCGCCAGCAGCCAAGATATGGCCCGCTTGACCTGGAACACTGAAGCTTTCTTT. As protein: CASSQDMARLTWNTEAFF.